One sample yielded the 11 T cell receptor beta chains listed below, sequenced in a study of blood T cells in healthy people across ages. The second PCR ran 7 to 11 cycles with a sample-barcoded 5' primer and J-beta primers. TCRdb re-called the 5' RACE reads through MiXCR, storing one row per CDR3 protein. The sample includes about 800,000 distinct CDR3 sequences, 20% to 25% seen only once; the top ten take around 3.6%. The sample also formed part of further work on T cells of mothers and their children.

Sequencing was performed on blood. These receptors originate from a boy between 5 and 17 years old in good health.

This clonotype appeared a few times. V and J are TRBV7-8 and TRBJ1-4; the D is unclear. The V end lost 5 bases, the J end lost 8 bases, and 21 bases lay between the germline ends. CDR1 SGHVS and CDR2 FQNEAQ come from the germline V gene. The length of the CDR3 is 16 residues. CDR3 sequence: CASSHSGGGVGEKLFF. In DNA form, the CDR3 reads TGTGCCAGCAGCCATTCTGGTGGCGGGGTCGGCGAAAAACTGTTTTTT.

The DNA for the CDR3 is TGCAGTGCTAGGAAGGGACAGGGAGTCGGCGGCACCGGGGAGCTGTTTTTT. Encoded protein: CSARKGQGVGGTGELFF. V usage is TRBV20-1 and J usage is TRBJ2-2; 9 bases align to TRBD1. The germline gives CDR1 DFQATT, CDR2 SNEGSKA (reference sequence). V was clipped by 3 bases and J by 4 bases; unmatched bases: 12. The CDR3 sequence is 17 residues long.

The V and J genes are TRBV20-1 and TRBJ2-3, with D perhaps given as TRBD1 or TRBD2 (5 bases each). With 3 bases removed from V and 4 bases from J, the gap between germline ends came to 20 bases. Germline assignment: CDR1 DFQATT and CDR2 SNEGSKA (reference sequence). This CDR3 region has 16 residues. The CDR3 DNA is TGCAGTGCTAGGCGAGACCCGGGACCCTTCCCAGATACGCAGTATTTT. It is translated as CSARRDPGPFPDTQYF.

This chain links TRBV28 with TRBJ2-1; a possible D gene is TRBD2 (5 bases). CDR1 MDHEN and CDR2 SYDVKM come from the germline V gene. Trimming removed 1 base from V and 5 bases from J, with 12 bases in between. The CDR3 has 15 amino acids. DNA of the CDR3: TGTGCCAGCAGTTTATCTCCCCGGGATAACAATGAGCAGTTCTTC. Residues: CASSLSPRDNNEQFF.

Only a few counts were recorded for this clonotype. The rearrangement links TRBV4-3 to TRBJ2-5; 13 bases are shared with TRBD2. The DNA end lines up better with TRBJ2-1; the J call may be wrong. The CDR3 runs 17 residues. CDR1 and CDR2 from the germline V gene are LGHNA and YSLEER. The CDR3 DNA reads as TGCGCCAGCAGCCAAGATTATGGGACTAGCGGGATCAATGAGCAGTTCTTC. The encoded protein is CASSQDYGTSGINEQFF.

This chain uses TRBV6-5 with TRBJ1-6; possibly TRBD1 for D (6 bases). V was trimmed by 0 bases and J by 7 bases, leaving 10 bases between them. Per the germline V gene, CDR1 is MNHEY and CDR2 is SVGAGI. The CDR3 length is 15 residues. CDR3 nucleotides: TGTGCCAGCAGTTACTCCGGGGGGCAAAATTCACCCCTCCACTTT. This translates into CASSYSGGQNSPLHF.

The rearrangement links TRBV29-1 to TRBJ2-3; D is unresolved. The CDR3 is made up of 14 amino acids. The germline V and J ends were trimmed by 4 bases and 2 bases, with 13 bases remaining between them. Per the germline V gene, CDR1 is SQVTM and CDR2 is ANQGSEA. CDR3 loop: CSVAEWVATDTQYF. CDR3 DNA: TGCAGCGTTGCCGAGTGGGTGGCCACAGATACGCAGTATTTT.

As to this clonotype: The final CDR3 position lacks the conserved phenylalanine or tryptophan, pointing to a likely read error. This rearrangement joins TRBV9 to TRBJ1-2; the match to TRBD1 covers 7 bases. Germline CDR1 reads SGDLS; CDR2 reads YYNGEE. The CDR3 spans 13 residues. The ends lost 4 bases at V and 4 bases at J; junction bases unmatched: 4. The CDR3 loop reads CASSPGTAYGYTL. As DNA, the CDR3 is TGTGCCAGCAGCCCAGGGACAGCCTATGGCTACACCCTC.

The chain links TRBV3-1 to TRBJ2-2, with 9 positions matching TRBD2. CDR3 length equals 16 residues. Germline trimming cut 0 bases from V and 4 bases from J; bases unmatched to any gene: 3. Germline V lookup: CDR1 LGHDT, CDR2 YNNKEL (reference sequence). The CDR3 region has the DNA TGTGCCAGCAGCCAAGAAGGGACTAGCATCACCGGGGAGCTGTTTTTT. It specifies CASSQEGTSITGELFF.

The chain couples TRBV7-9 to TRBJ1-5; D is undetermined. This CDR3 comprises 14 residues. V lost 0 bases, J lost 3 bases, and 6 bases lay in between. Germline CDR1 is SEHNR and CDR2 is FQNEAQ (reference sequence). The CDR3 reads CASSLASNNQPQHF. CDR3 nucleotide sequence: TGTGCCAGCAGCTTAGCCAGTAACAATCAGCCCCAGCATTTT.

The V and J genes are TRBV11-2 and TRBJ1-1, with D unresolved. Per germline, CDR1 SGHAT and CDR2 FQNNGV. The CDR3 totals 16 residues. Trimming left V 1 base short and J 5 bases short, with 17 bases between. The CDR3 DNA follows: TGTGCCAGCAGCTTAGGTGTCGGCCGCGGAGGGACTGAAGCTTTCTTT. Translated: CASSLGVGRGGTEAFF.